These 7 T cell receptor beta chains came from one sample sequenced in a study of molecular identifiers for immune sequencing clone quantification. TCRdb processed the PCR reads anew with MiXCR; each CDR3 protein has one entry. The sample carries under 800,000 distinct CDR3 sequences, about 25% recorded once. Sequenced: naive CD8+ T cells from blood, with Jurkat cell RNA spiked in. Subset indicated: FACS-sorted CD8+CD4-CCR7+CD45RA+ naive T cells. The receptors stem from a human donor in good health. Some libraries in this study had Jurkat cell RNA spiked in.

The chain uses TRBV7-6 and TRBJ2-1; 10 bases are a match to TRBD2. There are 16 residues in the CDR3. CDR1 is SGHVS, CDR2 FNYEAQ, per germline. Trimming removed 5 bases from V and 7 bases from J; junction bases left unmatched: 11. The CDR3 DNA reads as TGTGCCAGCAGCCAACGAAGCGGGAGGGCCGGGAATGAGCAGTTCTTC. Translation: CASSQRSGRAGNEQFF. The complete variable domain, with remaining parts taken from reference TRBV7-6 and TRBJ2-1, reads GAGVSQSPRYKVTKRGQDVALRCDPISGHVSLYWYRQALGQGPEFLTYFNYEAQQDKSGLPNDRFSAERPEGSISTLTIQRTEQRDSAMYRCASSQRSGRAGNEQFFGPGTRLTVL.

This clonotype showed up just a few times. The chain has TRBV7-3 and TRBJ1-1; no clear D. The germline V gene has CDR1 SGHTA and CDR2 FQGTGA. CDR3 length: 14 amino acids. Trimming removed 4 bases from V and 3 bases from J, with 12 bases in between. The CDR3 protein is CASSSDGMDTEAFF. CDR3 in DNA: TGTGCCAGCAGCTCCGACGGCATGGACACTGAAGCTTTCTTT. The full variable domain, in which reference TRBV7-3 and TRBJ1-1 provide the parts outside the CDR3, is GAGVSQTPSNKVTEKGKYVELRCDPISGHTALYWYRQSLGQGPEFLIYFQGTGAADDSGLPNDRFFAVRPEGSVSTLKIQRTERGDSAVYLCASSSDGMDTEAFFGQGTRLTVV.

This chain links TRBV29-1 with TRBJ2-5; D is ambiguous. Per the germline V gene, CDR1 is SQVTM and CDR2 is ANQGSEA. The CDR3 is 8 amino acids. Trimming took off 7 bases at V and 9 bases at J, with 6 bases between the two ends. CDR3 sequence: CSAEPQYF. The CDR3, as DNA: TGCAGCGCCGAGCCCCAGTACTTC. The entire variable domain, with the rest obtained from reference TRBV29-1 and TRBJ2-5, is as follows: SAVISQKPSRDICQRGTSLTIQCQVDSQVTMMFWYRQQPGQSLTLIATANQGSEATYESGFVIDKFPISRPNLTFSTLTVSNMSPEDSSIYLCSAEPQYFGPGTRLLVL.

Concerning this clonotype itself: It is likely a read error, because the conserved phenylalanine at the end of the CDR3 is missing. The V gene is TRBV20-1, the J gene TRBJ2-7; 9 positions agree with TRBD1. CDR1 and CDR2 from the germline V gene are DFQATT and SNEGSKA (reference sequence). V lost 1 base to trimming and J lost 6 bases; unmatched junction nucleotides: 10. This CDR3 spans 15 amino acids. The CDR3 region is CSARVRDRVEAEQYL. For the CDR3, the DNA is TGCAGTGCTAGAGTTAGGGACAGGGTCGAGGCCGAGCAGTACTTG.

Many counts were recorded for this clonotype. This rearrangement joins TRBV7-9 to TRBJ1-1; D is possibly TRBD1 (5 bases). This CDR3 is built from 13 residues. V lost 5 bases, J lost 4 bases, and 11 bases lay in between. CDR1 is SEHNR, CDR2 FQNEAQ, per germline (reference sequence). CDR3 sequence (DNA): TGTGCCAGCAGCCGGGGACTAGGCACTGAAGCTTTCTTT. This sequence encodes CASSRGLGTEAFF.

A remark on this clonotype: A clone one base away is much larger, so this may be a read error. V is TRBV7-3 and J is TRBJ1-1; no clear D. The germline gives CDR1 SGHTA, CDR2 FQGTGA. The V end lost 1 base, the J end lost 1 base, and 10 bases lay between the germline ends. The length of the CDR3 is 15 residues. CDR3 sequence (DNA): TGTGCCAGCAGCTTAATGGGCAGACCGAACACTGAAGCTTTCTTT. Translated, it gives CASSLMGRPNTEAFF.

The chain employs TRBV29-1 and TRBJ2-3; D gene ambiguous. With 3 bases removed from V and 1 base from J, the gap between germline ends came to 14 bases. Germline lookup yields CDR1 SQVTM and CDR2 ANQGSEA. The CDR3 runs 15 residues. CDR3 sequence: CSVEGHISGTDTQYF. In DNA, the CDR3 is TGCAGCGTTGAGGGCCATATCTCGGGCACAGATACGCAGTATTTT.